This TCR beta chain appears in the sequencing data of a study of CD8+ T cells in alopecia areata. Study background: Patients given treatment had severity scored by the percentage of scalp area affected. Overall study findings and caveats: Scalp sequencing also captures normal skin's resident alphabeta T cells. Normal scalp had lower clonality than lesional scalp, with alopecia totalis/universalis lesions showing this most strongly.

Remarks on this clone: The antigen is unknown.

The treatment was: oral pan-JAK inhibitor, 5-10 mg twice daily. The authors sorted CD4+ and CD8+ T cells from PBMCs. After isolation, RNA underwent reverse transcription to generate cDNA as the sequencing template. Here immunoSEQ multiplex PCR was the method, and the copy in TCRdb shows in-frame clones only, minus some. The sample carries about 140,000 clones, about 88% recorded once. The CDR3 runs 15 residues. The germline CDR1 and CDR2 sequences are MNHNY and SVGAGI (reference sequence). The J segment lost 4 bases and the V segment lost 5 bases, leaving 7 bases of the junction unmatched. Specimen: CD8+ T cells sorted from blood, collected at week 4, from a patient treated with tofacitinib. The genes are TRBV6-6 and TRBJ2-2, with 7 bases fitting TRBD1. The receptor was isolated from a human donor with alopecia areata. The CDR3 region has the DNA TGTGCCAGCAGTGGGACAGACCTCGCCACCGGGGAGCTGTTTTTT. Translating it yields CASSGTDLATGELFF.